Presented here are 17 T cell receptor beta chains from one specimen sequenced in a study of lymphopenia after photon versus proton radiotherapy. TCRdb keeps only in-frame clones here, not all; method: immunoSEQ multiplex PCR. The sample lists tens of thousands of clones; 84% were seen once. The sample in question was peripheral blood, obtained from a patient treated with proton-based radiotherapy. The origin of the receptors is a woman aged 65 to 85 with pancreatic cancer.

The chain recombines TRBV28 with TRBJ2-3; 11 positions match TRBD1. Germline trimming cut 3 bases from V and 7 bases from J; bases unmatched to any gene: 0. The CDR3 is made up of 13 amino acids. Germline values: CDR1 MDHEN, CDR2 SYDVKM. The CDR3 spells CASSLDRGHTQYF. CDR3 nucleotide sequence: TGTGCCAGCAGTTTGGACAGGGGGCATACGCAGTATTTT.

V gene TRBV5-8 combines with J gene TRBJ2-2; 7 bases align to TRBD1. Germline CDR1 and CDR2: SGHTS and YDEGEE. The CDR3 runs 16 residues. Trimming cost V 5 bases and J 1 base; bases outside gene matches: 8. In DNA form, the CDR3 reads TGTGCCAGCAGGAGACGGACAGGACTGAACACCGGGGAGCTGTTTTTT. Its translation: CASRRRTGLNTGELFF.

The chain has TRBV27 and TRBJ1-4; the D gene is possibly TRBD1 (5 bases). The germline V and J ends were trimmed by 2 bases and 7 bases, with 14 bases remaining between them. The CDR3 has 15 residues. CDR1 is MNHEY and CDR2 is SMNVEV in the germline V gene (reference sequence). CDR3: CASSLGWGTGEKLFF. Written as DNA, the CDR3 is TGTGCCAGCAGTTTAGGATGGGGCACTGGTGAAAAACTGTTTTTT.

The V call is TRBV6-5, the J call TRBJ1-1; 7 nucleotides agree with TRBD1. The CDR3 sequence is 13 residues long. V was pared by 1 base and J by 5 bases, with 1 base of the junction left unmatched. CDR1 and CDR2 from the germline V gene are MNHEY and SVGAGI. In nucleotides, the CDR3 is TGTGCCAGCAGTTACTTCAGGGGGACTGAAGCTTTCTTT. Translation: CASSYFRGTEAFF.

The chain employs TRBV2 and TRBJ2-7; possible D gene TRBD2, 5 bases. V gave up 6 bases and J gave up 1 base, with 16 bases separating them. The CDR3 has 15 residues. Per the germline V gene, CDR1 is SNHLY and CDR2 is FYNNEI. CDR3 sequence reads: CASRPEVGISYEQYF. The DNA of the CDR3 is TGTGCCAGCAGGCCCGAGGTCGGGATTTCCTACGAGCAGTACTTC.

J is TRBJ2-7 and V is TRBV5-1; D is unclear. Germline assignment: CDR1 SGHRS and CDR2 YFSETQ. The germline V and J ends were trimmed by 4 bases and 0 bases, with 11 bases remaining between them. The CDR3 is 14 residues long. The CDR3 coding sequence is TGCGCCAGCAGCGTCAGGCCTAGCTCCTACGAGCAGTACTTC. Its protein is CASSVRPSSYEQYF.

Written as DNA, the CDR3 is TGTGCCAGCTCAACTACGGGAGGAAGAACTGAAGCTTTCTTT. Its protein is CASSTTGGRTEAFF. This chain joins TRBV18 and TRBJ1-1; no clear D gene. Trimming took off 5 bases at V and 5 bases at J, with 15 bases between the two ends. The CDR3 consists of 14 residues. Germline-derived CDR1 and CDR2 are KGHSH and LQKENI.

This clone is a singleton in its sample. The chain recombines TRBV29-1 with TRBJ2-1; 8 nucleotides agree with TRBD2. This CDR3 comprises 13 residues. CDR1 is SQVTM and CDR2 is ANQGSEA in the germline V gene. Trimming at V came to 4 bases and at J to 4 bases, leaving 3 bases not matched to a gene. This CDR3 reads CSVASSGYNEQFF. The CDR3 DNA reads TGCAGCGTTGCATCTAGCGGGTACAATGAGCAGTTCTTC.

The chain carries TRBV19 and TRBJ2-7; the D gene could be TRBD1 or TRBD2 (5 bases each). Germline V gene data show CDR1 as LNHDA and CDR2 as SQIVND (reference sequence). V gave up 3 bases and J gave up 3 bases, with 18 bases separating them. The CDR3 runs to 16 residues. DNA of the CDR3: TGTGCCAGTAGTATGTGGGTGAGGGGAGCCTTCTACGAGCAGTACTTC. Protein: CASSMWVRGAFYEQYF. The full variable domain, its missing parts supplied by reference TRBV19 and TRBJ2-7, is DGGITQSPKYLFRKEGQNVTLSCEQNLNHDAMYWYRQDPGQGLRLIYYSQIVNDFQKGDIAEGYSVSREKKESFPLTVTSAQKNPTAFYLCASSMWVRGAFYEQYFGPGTRLTVT.

This rearrangement joins TRBV7-2 to TRBJ1-2; D ambiguous. The CDR3 consists of 14 residues. Germline CDR1 reads SGHTA; CDR2 reads FQGNSA. Trimming removed 2 bases from V and 0 bases from J, with 7 bases in between. The CDR3 here is CASSLRATNYGYTF. DNA for the CDR3: TGTGCCAGCAGCTTAAGGGCTACTAACTATGGCTACACCTTC. Variable domain in full (rest from reference TRBV7-2 and TRBJ1-2): GAGVSQSPSNKVTEKGKDVELRCDPISGHTALYWYRQSLGQGLEFLIYFQGNSAPDKSGLPSDRFSAERTGGSVSTLTIQRTQQEDSAVYLCASSLRATNYGYTFGSGTRLTVV.

V and J are TRBV28 and TRBJ1-4, with 8 positions matching TRBD1. Looked up from germline, CDR1 is MDHEN and CDR2 is SYDVKM. V was pared by 7 bases and J by 7 bases, with 5 bases of the junction left unmatched. CDR3 size: 13 residues. CDR3 amino acids: CASTVTGGEKLFF. CDR3 DNA: TGTGCCAGCACCGTTACAGGGGGTGAAAAACTGTTTTTT.

J is TRBJ2-5 and V is TRBV7-2; the D gene is possibly TRBD1 (6 bases). This CDR3 is 14 amino acids long. CDR1 is SGHTA and CDR2 is FQGNSA in the germline V gene. V gave up 3 bases and J gave up 5 bases, with 13 bases separating them. CDR3 sequence reads: CASSFPGVGETQYF. For the CDR3, the DNA is TGTGCCAGCAGCTTCCCAGGGGTCGGGGAGACCCAGTACTTC.

The V and J genes are TRBV18 and TRBJ1-3; no clear D. The germline V gene encodes CDR1 KGHSH and CDR2 LQKENI. This CDR3 contains 14 residues. V lost 6 bases to trimming and J lost 4 bases, with 13 bases between them. The CDR3 DNA reads as TGTGCCAGCTCGGCGGATACCTCAGGAAACACCATATATTTT. It yields the protein CASSADTSGNTIYF.

The genes are TRBV6-1 and TRBJ1-2; 7 nucleotides match TRBD1. With V trimmed by 0 bases and J by 8 bases, 15 bases remained unmatched. CDR3 length: 17 residues. Germline lookup yields CDR1 MNHNS and CDR2 SASEGT. The CDR3 sequence is CASSEAIVSGGSRGYTF. CDR3 nucleotide sequence: TGTGCCAGCAGTGAAGCAATTGTATCAGGGGGGTCTAGGGGCTACACCTTC.

This chain links TRBV28 with TRBJ1-4, with no clear D. The V end lost 3 bases, the J end lost 4 bases, and 9 bases lay between the germline ends. The germline gives CDR1 MDHEN, CDR2 SYDVKM. The CDR3 contains 14 residues. Written as DNA, the CDR3 is TGTGCCAGCAGTTTCGCGGGGAATAATGAAAAACTGTTTTTT. Amino acid sequence: CASSFAGNNEKLFF. The entire variable domain, with the rest obtained from reference TRBV28 and TRBJ1-4, is as follows: DVKVTQSSRYLVKRTGEKVFLECVQDMDHENMFWYRQDPGLGLRLIYFSYDVKMKEKGDIPEGYSVSREKKERFSLILESASTNQTSMYLCASSFAGNNEKLFFGSGTQLSVL.

The chain joins TRBV30 to TRBJ1-2; no clear D gene. The CDR3 runs 11 residues. Germline V gene data show CDR1 as GTSNPN and CDR2 as SVGIG (reference sequence). V lost 2 bases and J 8 bases, leaving 9 bases between the germline ends. The CDR3 spells CAWSPGPGYTF. The CDR3 region has the DNA TGTGCCTGGAGTCCCGGACCCGGCTACACCTTC.

The genes are TRBV7-8 and TRBJ1-1; no reliable D call. The CDR3 runs 14 residues. Between the trimmed V and J ends, which lost 0 bases and 4 bases, there was a span of 9 bases. CDR1 and CDR2 (germline): SGHVS, FQNEAQ. The CDR3 nucleotides are TGTGCCAGCAGCTTAGCAGGGCTGGGCACTGAAGCTTTCTTT. Translation: CASSLAGLGTEAFF. Full variable domain (remainder filled in from reference TRBV7-8 and TRBJ1-1): GAGVSQSPRYKVAKRGQDVALRCDPISGHVSLFWYQQALGQGPEFLTYFQNEAQLDKSGLPSDRFFAERPEGSVSTLKIQRTQQEDSAVYLCASSLAGLGTEAFFGQGTRLTVV.